This entry describes one T cell receptor (beta chain). Its specificity is not known. The data derive from a study of beta chain features in type 1 diabetes. Isolated RNA was reverse transcribed in full, so expressed TCRB transcripts were sequenced. Generated by immunoSEQ multiplex PCR, the TCRdb table keeps only in-frame clones and is missing some. The repertoire has 25,000 to 30,000 clones, less than 60% of them found once; the top ten carry 1.4% to 1.5%. Points from the study as a whole: There was a moderate but significant shortening of TCRB CDR3s in all four CD4+ subsets of Type 1 diabetes patients.

V lost 6 bases and J 10 bases, leaving 13 bases between the germline ends. The CDR3 length is 11 residues. From germline, CDR1 is DFQATT and CDR2 SNEGSKA (reference sequence). Specimen: Tregs from blood. The receptor's source is a woman in her late teens or twenties with type 1 diabetes. The chain employs TRBV20-1 and TRBJ2-1; the D gene is possibly TRBD1 (6 bases). The CDR3 nucleotides read TGCAGTGCCCCCCAGGGGTGGGAGCAGTTCTTC. Its translation is CSAPQGWEQFF.